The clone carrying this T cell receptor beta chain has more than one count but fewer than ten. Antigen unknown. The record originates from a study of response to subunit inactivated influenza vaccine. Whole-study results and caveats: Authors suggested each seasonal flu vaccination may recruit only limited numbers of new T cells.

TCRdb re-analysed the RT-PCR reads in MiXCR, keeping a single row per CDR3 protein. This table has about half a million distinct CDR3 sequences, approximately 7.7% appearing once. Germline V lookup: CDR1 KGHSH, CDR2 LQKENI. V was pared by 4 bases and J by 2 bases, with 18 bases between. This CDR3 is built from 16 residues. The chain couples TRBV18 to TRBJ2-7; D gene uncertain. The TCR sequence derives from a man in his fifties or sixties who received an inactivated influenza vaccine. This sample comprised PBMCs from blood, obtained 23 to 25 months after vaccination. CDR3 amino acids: CASSRARDSLAYEQYF. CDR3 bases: TGTGCCAGCTCACGGGCGCGTGACTCCTTAGCCTACGAGCAGTACTTC. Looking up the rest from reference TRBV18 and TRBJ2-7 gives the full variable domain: NAGVMQNPRHLVRRRGQEARLRCSPMKGHSHVYWYRQLPEEGLKFMVYLQKENIIDESGMPKERFSAEFPKEGPSILRIQQVVRGDSAAYFCASSRARDSLAYEQYFGPGTRLTVT.